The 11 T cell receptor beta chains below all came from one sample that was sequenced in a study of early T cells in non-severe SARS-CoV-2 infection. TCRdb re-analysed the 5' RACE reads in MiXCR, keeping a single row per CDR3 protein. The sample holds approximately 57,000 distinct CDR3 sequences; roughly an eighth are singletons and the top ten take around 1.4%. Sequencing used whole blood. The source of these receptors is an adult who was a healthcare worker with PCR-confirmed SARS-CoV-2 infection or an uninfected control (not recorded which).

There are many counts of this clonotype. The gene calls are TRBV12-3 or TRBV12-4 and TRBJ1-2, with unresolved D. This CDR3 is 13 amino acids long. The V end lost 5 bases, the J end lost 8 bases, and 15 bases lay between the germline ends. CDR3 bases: TGTGCCAGCAGTCGGGCTTCACGGGGAGGCTACACCTTC. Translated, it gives CASSRASRGGYTF.

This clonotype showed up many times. The CDR3 region is CASSLSWGPTYEQYF. Written as DNA, the CDR3 is TGTGCCAGCAGCCTTTCTTGGGGGCCGACCTACGAGCAGTACTTC. This rearrangement joins TRBV9 to TRBJ2-7; D perhaps matches TRBD1 (6 bases). This CDR3 is 15 amino acids long. V was clipped by 4 bases and J by 2 bases, with 16 bases between them. Germline CDR1 reads SGDLS; CDR2 reads YYNGEE.

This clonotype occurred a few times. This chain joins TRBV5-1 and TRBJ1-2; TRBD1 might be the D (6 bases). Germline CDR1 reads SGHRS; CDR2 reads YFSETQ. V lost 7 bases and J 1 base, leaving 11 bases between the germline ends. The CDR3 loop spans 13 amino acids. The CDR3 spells CASAPDSNYGYTF. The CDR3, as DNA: TGCGCCAGCGCCCCGGACAGTAACTATGGCTACACCTTC.

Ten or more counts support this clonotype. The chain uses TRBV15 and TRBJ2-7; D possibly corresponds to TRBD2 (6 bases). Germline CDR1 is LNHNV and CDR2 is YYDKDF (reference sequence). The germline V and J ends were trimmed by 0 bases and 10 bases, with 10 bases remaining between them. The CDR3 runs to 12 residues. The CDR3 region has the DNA TGTGCCACCAGCAGAGATGGCGGGGCTCAGTACTTC. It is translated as CATSRDGGAQYF. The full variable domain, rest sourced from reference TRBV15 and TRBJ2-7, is DAMVIQNPRYQVTQFGKPVTLSCSQTLNHNVMYWYQQKSSQAPKLLFHYYDKDFNNEADTPDNFQSRRPNTSFCFLDIRSPGLGDTAMYLCATSRDGGAQYFGPGTRLTVT.

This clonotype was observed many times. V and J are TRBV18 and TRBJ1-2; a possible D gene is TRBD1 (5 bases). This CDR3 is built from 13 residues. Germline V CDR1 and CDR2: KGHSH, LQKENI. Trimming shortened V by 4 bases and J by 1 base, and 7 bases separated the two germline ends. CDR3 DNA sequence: TGTGCCAGCTCACTTGACAGTAACTATGGCTACACCTTC. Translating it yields CASSLDSNYGYTF.

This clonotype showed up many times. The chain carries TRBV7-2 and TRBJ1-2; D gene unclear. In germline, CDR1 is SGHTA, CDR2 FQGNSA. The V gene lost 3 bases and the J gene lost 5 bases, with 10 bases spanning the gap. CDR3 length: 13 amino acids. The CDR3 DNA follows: TGTGCCAGCAGCTTCGACGGTCATTATGGCTACACCTTC. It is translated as CASSFDGHYGYTF. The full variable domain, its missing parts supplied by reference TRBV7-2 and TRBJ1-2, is GAGVSQSPSNKVTEKGKDVELRCDPISGHTALYWYRQSLGQGLEFLIYFQGNSAPDKSGLPSDRFSAERTGGSVSTLTIQRTQQEDSAVYLCASSFDGHYGYTFGSGTRLTVV.

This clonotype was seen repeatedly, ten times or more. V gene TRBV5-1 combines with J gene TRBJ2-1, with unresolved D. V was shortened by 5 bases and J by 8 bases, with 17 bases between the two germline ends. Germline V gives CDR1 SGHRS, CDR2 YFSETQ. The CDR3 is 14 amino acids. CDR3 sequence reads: CASSLGSAYDEQFF. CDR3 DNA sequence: TGCGCCAGCAGTTTAGGTTCGGCGTATGATGAGCAGTTCTTC.

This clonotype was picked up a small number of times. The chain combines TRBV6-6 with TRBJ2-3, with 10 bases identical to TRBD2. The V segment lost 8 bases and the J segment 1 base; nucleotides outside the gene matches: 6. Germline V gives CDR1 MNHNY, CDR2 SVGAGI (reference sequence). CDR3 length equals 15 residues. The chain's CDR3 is CASGSGGAGTDTQYF. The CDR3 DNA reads TGTGCCAGCGGAAGCGGGGGGGCTGGCACAGATACGCAGTATTTT.

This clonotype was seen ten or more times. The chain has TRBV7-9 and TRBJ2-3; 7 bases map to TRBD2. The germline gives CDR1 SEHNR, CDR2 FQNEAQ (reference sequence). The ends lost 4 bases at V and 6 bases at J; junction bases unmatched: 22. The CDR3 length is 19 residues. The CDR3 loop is CASSSLSGSIYMSEDTQYF. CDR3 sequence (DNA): TGTGCCAGCAGCTCCCTTAGCGGGTCCATCTATATGTCGGAGGATACGCAGTATTTT.

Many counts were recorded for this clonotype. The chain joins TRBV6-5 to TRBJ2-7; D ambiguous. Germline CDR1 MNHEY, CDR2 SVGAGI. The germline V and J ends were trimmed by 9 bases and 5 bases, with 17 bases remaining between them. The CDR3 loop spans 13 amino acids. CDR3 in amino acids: CARLRGSSDEQYF. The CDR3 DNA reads TGTGCCAGGCTGAGAGGTTCGTCCGACGAGCAGTACTTC.

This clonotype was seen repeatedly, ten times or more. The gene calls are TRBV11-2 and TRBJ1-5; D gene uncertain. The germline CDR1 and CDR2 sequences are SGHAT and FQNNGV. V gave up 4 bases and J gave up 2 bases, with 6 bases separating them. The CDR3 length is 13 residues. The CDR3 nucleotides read TGTGCCAGCAGCTGGCAGGGCAATCAGCCCCAGCATTTT. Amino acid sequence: CASSWQGNQPQHF.